This entry features one TCR beta chain sequence. Its antigen is currently unknown. The sample contains more than one DNA sequence encoding this CDR3. The record originates from a study of T cell responses to AZD1222 COVID-19 vaccine. After removal of 4 bases from V and 4 bases from J, the junction contained 1 base not matched to a gene. The CDR3 covers 14 residues. The germline gives CDR1 SGHTA, CDR2 FQGNSA. Study-wide results and limits: At baseline, just a handful of AZD1222 recipients tested seropositive. With dominance at 160-218 and 743-854, vaccine-associated CD4 TCRs spanned spike. Without day 14 samples, only post-peak T cell repertoires were studied. Clonal diversity may have been underestimated in mostly white British donors.

The protocol was immunoSEQ multiplex PCR, while the TCRdb copy is restricted to in-frame clones and leaves out a portion. The sample lists roughly 150,000 clones, roughly 91% occurring once. Here the sequenced sample was peripheral blood, taken 28 days after the second AZD1222 dose. The genes are TRBV7-2 and TRBJ2-7, with 13 positions matching TRBD2. This TCR derives from an adult who received the AZD1222 COVID-19 vaccine. Here the CDR3 DNA reads TGTGCCAGCAGCTGGACTAGCGGGAGTTACGAGCAGTACTTC. This translates into CASSWTSGSYEQYF.